This T cell receptor (beta chain) was sequenced during a study of T cells in Graves' hyperthyroidism and ophthalmopathy. Amplification of TCR beta CDR3 regions used RNA as the template. First-round RT-PCR of the TCR CDR3 relied on the HTBI primer set. A single record per CDR3 protein comes from TCRdb applying MiXCR to the multiplex PCR reads. The repertoire has approximately 430,000 distinct CDR3 sequences, around 16% of them found once; the top ten carry 7.5% to 9%. This clonotype was detected ten times or more. The V and J ends lost 1 base and 6 bases, in that order; junction bases with no gene match: 9. The CDR3 loop spans 16 amino acids. The germline CDR1 and CDR2 sequences are SEHNR and FQNEAQ (reference sequence).

The sample was blood. The rearrangement links TRBV7-9 to TRBJ2-4; 7 positions match TRBD2. The clonotype originates from a woman aged 18-29 years with Graves' hyperthyroidism. CDR3 region: CASSLEGGGLGNIQYF. The CDR3 DNA reads as TGTGCCAGCAGCTTAGAGGGCGGGGGTCTCGGAAACATTCAGTACTTC.